The sequence of this TCR beta chain was determined in a study of blood T cell repertoires in COVID-19. As for the study in general: There were acute and convalescent COVID-19 samples, and they came from the United States, Italy and Spain.

Profiling relied on immunoSEQ multiplex PCR, and the TCRdb table lists in-frame clones only, not all of them. This table has about 140,000 clones, 87% appearing once. Germline assignment: CDR1 MNHEY and CDR2 SVGAGI. The CDR3 consists of 12 residues. V shed 7 bases and J shed 5 bases, with 12 bases lying between them. The receptor's source is a man in his 60s who had recovered from COVID-19. The gene calls are TRBV6-5 and TRBJ2-7, with no clear D. Sequenced sample: PBMCs or T cells enriched from blood (not recorded which). CDR3 DNA sequence: TGTGCCAGCACCTCCGAGTACGACGAGCAGTACTTC. Encoded protein: CASTSEYDEQYF.